This T cell receptor beta chain was sequenced for a study of blood T cells in healthy people across ages. The CDR3 covers 16 residues. The V gene's germline CDR1 is MNHNS and CDR2 SASEGT. Germline trimming cut 4 bases from V and 8 bases from J; bases unmatched to any gene: 14. The authors ran a second PCR of about 6 to 11 cycles using a sample-barcoded 5' primer and a J-beta primer mix. TCRdb fed the 5' RACE reads into MiXCR, producing one record per CDR3 protein. The sample lists roughly 930,000 distinct CDR3 sequences, under 50% occurring once. Regarding the study as a whole: In long-lived donors, naive CD4+ cell counts and diversity exceeded those of aged donors.

Regarding this clonotype: As yet, its antigen is unknown.

The chain is built from TRBV6-1 and TRBJ1-1, with 9 bases aligning to TRBD1. The TCR sequence derives from a man aged 25-40 years in good health. The source material was blood. For the CDR3, the DNA is TGTGCCAGCAGTGCTGCGCCGGGACAGGGTACACTCGAAGCTTTCTTT. This codes for CASSAAPGQGTLEAFF.